A selection of T cell receptor beta chains follows, all from one sample in a study of blood T cell repertoires in COVID-19. The table came from immunoSEQ multiplex PCR; TCRdb's copy has only in-frame clones and leaves some out. The data contain roughly 340,000 clones, roughly 89% of them singletons. What was sequenced was peripheral blood. These receptors came from a woman younger than 35 who had recovered from COVID-19. Each CDR3 is given with its conserved first and last residue. D genes are given only for firm matches. Not all rows give a size; the values are once, few, many and, for expanded clones, a class.

clone_size	j_call	d_call	cdr3_length	v_call	cdr3_aa	cdr3_nt
NA	TRBJ2-3	TRBD2	15	TRBV5-4	CASSPRTSGRDTQYF	TGTGCCAGCAGCCCCCGGACTAGCGGGAGGGATACGCAGTATTTT
NA	TRBJ2-1	TRBD2	17	TRBV11-2	CASSSRVVAGAPNEQFF	TGTGCCAGCAGCTCGAGGGTAGTAGCGGGAGCACCCAATGAGCAGTTCTTC
NA	TRBJ1-3	NA	16	TRBV5-6	CASSLLQGLPGNTIYF	TGTGCCAGCAGCTTGCTTCAGGGCCTTCCTGGAAACACCATATATTTT
NA	TRBJ1-1	TRBD1	19	TRBV11-2	CASSLVTGWTGSMNTEAFF	TGTGCCAGCAGCTTAGTTACGGGGTGGACAGGGAGCATGAACACTGAAGCTTTCTTT
NA	TRBJ1-4	TRBD1	15	TRBV9	CASSVATGGDEKLFF	TGTGCCAGCAGCGTAGCTACAGGGGGCGATGAAAAACTGTTTTTT
NA	TRBJ1-2	NA	16	TRBV15	CATSRVAGYANYGYTF	TGTGCCACCAGCAGAGTAGCGGGGTACGCTAACTATGGCTACACCTTC
NA	TRBJ2-3	NA	16	TRBV19	CASSLGATASTDTQYF	TGTGCCAGTAGTCTAGGGGCTACCGCTAGCACAGATACGCAGTATTTT
NA	TRBJ1-6	NA	17	TRBV30	CAWSPRWGGKDNSPLHF	TGTGCCTGGAGTCCTAGGTGGGGGGGTAAGGATAATTCACCCCTCCACTTT
NA	TRBJ1-1	NA	12	TRBV19	CASSPPYHGAFF	TGTGCCAGTAGTCCGCCTTATCACGGAGCTTTCTTT
NA	TRBJ1-2	NA	16	TRBV11-3	CASTLGAPSGDYGYTF	TGTGCCAGCACCCTGGGGGCACCATCAGGGGACTATGGCTACACCTTC
NA	TRBJ2-2	TRBD2	14	TRBV30	CAWRLAGATGELFF	TGTGCCTGGCGTCTAGCGGGAGCCACCGGGGAGCTGTTTTTT
NA	TRBJ1-1	NA	17	TRBV5-1	CASSFGPDRGELVIAFF	TGCGCCAGCAGTTTTGGCCCGGACCGGGGTGAGTTGGTAATAGCTTTCTTT
NA	TRBJ2-1	TRBD2	14	TRBV2	CASHGRSSYNEQFF	TGTGCCAGCCACGGGAGGAGCTCCTACAATGAGCAGTTCTTC
NA	TRBJ1-1	NA	13	TRBV7-2	CASSFTVNTEAFF	TGTGCCAGCAGCTTTACAGTGAACACTGAAGCTTTCTTT
NA	TRBJ1-2	NA	14	TRBV6-5	CASSLGGIPYGYTF	TGTGCCAGCAGCCTGGGGGGGATCCCCTATGGCTACACCTTC
NA	TRBJ2-1	TRBD2	16	TRBV2	CASSFGTSGRADEQFF	TGTGCCAGCAGTTTTGGGACTAGCGGGAGGGCCGATGAGCAGTTCTTC
NA	TRBJ1-3	NA	15	TRBV4-3	CASSQGWGRGNTIYF	TGCGCCAGCAGCCAGGGGTGGGGCAGAGGAAACACCATATATTTT
NA	TRBJ2-2	TRBD1	15	TRBV5-4	CASSPGQGSTGELFF	TGTGCCAGCAGCCCCGGACAGGGGAGCACCGGGGAGCTGTTTTTT
NA	TRBJ1-4	NA	15	TRBV5-1	CASSLAAGREEKLFF	TGCGCCAGCAGCTTGGCGGCGGGAAGAGAGGAAAAACTGTTTTTT
NA	TRBJ1-4	NA	14	TRBV9	CASSVGAWNEKLFF	TGTGCCAGCAGCGTAGGAGCTTGGAATGAAAAACTGTTTTTT
NA	TRBJ1-1	TRBD1	17	TRBV11-3	CASRHTFQTGIDTEAFF	TGTGCCAGCAGACATACATTCCAGACAGGGATTGACACTGAAGCTTTCTTT
NA	TRBJ1-2	TRBD1	17	TRBV7-2	CASSLAGWTGGDYGYTF	TGTGCCAGCAGCTTAGCGGGTTGGACAGGGGGGGACTATGGCTACACCTTC
NA	TRBJ2-2	TRBD1	15	TRBV10-1	CATRPGQGLTGELFF	TGCGCCACCCGACCAGGACAGGGCCTCACCGGGGAGCTGTTTTTT
NA	TRBJ2-3	NA	15	TRBV3-1/TRBV3-2	CASSQDPGGTDTQYF	TGTGCCAGCAGCCAAGATCCGGGTGGGACAGATACGCAGTATTTT
once	TRBJ2-3	NA	13	TRBV29-1	CSVDLGNADTQYF	TGCAGCGTTGATCTCGGGAATGCAGATACGCAGTATTTT